This is a list of T cell receptor beta chains from one sample in a study of CD8+CD57+ T cells in acquired aplastic anemia. MiXCR, run by TCRdb on the reads, gives a single entry per CDR3 protein. The sample carries about 160,000 distinct CDR3 sequences, around 52% recorded once. Sequencing used sorted CD4+, CD8+, or CD8+CD57+ T cells (not recorded which) from PBMCs. These receptor sequences come from a human donor with aplastic anemia. Both conserved end residues are part of each CDR3. Each record gives: D gene, V gene, J gene, clone size, CDR3 DNA, CDR3 protein. D genes are given only for firm matches. Some rows mark clone size as missing; the rest say once, few, many or name a class of expanded clone.

.	TRBV10-3	TRBJ1-1	.	TGTGCCATCACTCGCGGGGGGGGCAACACTGAAGCTTTCTTT	CAITRGGGNTEAFF
.	TRBV29-1	TRBJ2-5	.	TGCAGCGTTGTTGGGGTAGAGGAGACCCAGTACTTC	CSVVGVEETQYF
TRBD1	TRBV9	TRBJ1-4	few	TGTGCCAGCAGCGTCGGGGGACAGGGACTTAATGAAAAACTGTTTTTT	CASSVGGQGLNEKLFF
TRBD1	TRBV13	TRBJ1-1	many	TGTGCCAGCAGCTGGGGACAGAGCACTGAAGCTTTCTTT	CASSWGQSTEAFF
.	TRBV20-1	TRBJ2-1	.	TGCAGTGCTAGAGGTGCCAAGGTCGGGGAGGTTGAGCAGTTCTTC	CSARGAKVGEVEQFF
.	TRBV3-1	TRBJ2-7	.	TGTGCCAGCAGCCAAGGAGGGGCCACCTACGAGCAGTACTTC	CASSQGGATYEQYF
.	TRBV20-1	TRBJ1-1	.	TGCAGTGCTAGAGATGTGGCGCTTCGGGTTAACACTGAGGTTTTCTTT	CSARDVALRVNTEVFF
.	TRBV20-1	TRBJ2-1	many	TGCAGTGCTAGAGATCAGGGTCTTGAGCAGTTCTTC	CSARDQGLEQFF
.	TRBV20-1	TRBJ1-2	once	TGCAGTGCTAGAGGCCCGGCGGTAGGCTACACCTTC	CSARGPAVGYTF
.	TRBV4-1	TRBJ2-4	few	TGCGCCAGCAGCCAAATAGGGCAACAGGGTCTAGCCAAAAACATTCAGTACTTC	CASSQIGQQGLAKNIQYF
TRBD1	TRBV24-1	TRBJ2-1	.	TGTGCCACCAGTGGTGCCTCGACAGGGGTGAATGGAAATGAGCAGTTCTTC	CATSGASTGVNGNEQFF
.	TRBV10-3	TRBJ1-6	.	TGTGCCGGAGCGGAGGGTAGGAATTCACCCCTCCACTTT	CAGAEGRNSPLHF
.	TRBV15	TRBJ2-5	few	TGTGCCACCAGCAGAGTCCGGGGGCAGGGGACCCAGTACTTC	CATSRVRGQGTQYF
.	TRBV29-1	TRBJ2-5	once	TGCAGCGTTATGGGCCAAACCCGGGAGACCCAGTACTTC	CSVMGQTRETQYF
.	TRBV19	TRBJ1-3	few	TGTGCCAGTTCACAACGGACCCAAGGAAACACCATATATTTT	CASSQRTQGNTIYF
.	TRBV7-9	TRBJ2-1	many	TGTGCCAGCAGCTTAGATACAATTAATGAGCAGTTCTTC	CASSLDTINEQFF